These T cell receptor beta chains were read from a single sample in a study of CD8+CD57+ T cells in acquired aplastic anemia. A single record per CDR3 protein comes from TCRdb applying MiXCR to the reads. The sample holds approximately 180,000 distinct CDR3 sequences; roughly 50% are singletons and the top ten take 1.8%. Sequenced sample: sorted CD4+, CD8+, or CD8+CD57+ T cells (not recorded which) from PBMCs. The source is a human donor with aplastic anemia. The CDR3 runs from the conserved cysteine through the conserved F or W. A D gene is named only where the DNA matches it firmly. Size is stated for part of the rows, as once, few or many counts, or as a class when the clone is expanded.

clone_size j_call v_call d_call cdr3_nt cdr3_aa
- TRBJ2-1 TRBV19 TRBD1 TGTGCCAGTACTCACAGGGGTAATGAGCAGTTCTTC CASTHRGNEQFF
many TRBJ1-1 TRBV12-5 TRBD1 TGTGCTAGTGGCGCGACAGGGAGGAGGACTGAAGCTTTCTTT CASGATGRRTEAFF
- TRBJ1-3 TRBV20-1 - TGCAGTGCCATGGACAACGGAAACACCATATATTTT CSAMDNGNTIYF
few TRBJ2-7 TRBV2 - TGTGCCAGCAGTGAAGTGGCTGGAGAGCAGTACTTC CASSEVAGEQYF
- TRBJ2-7 TRBV25-1 TRBD2 TGTGCCAGCGGCCACGGGGGGATATCCTACGAGCAGTACTTC CASGHGGISYEQYF
many TRBJ2-5 TRBV4-1 - TGCGCCAGCAGCCAAGTCCCTAGAAAAGAGACCCAGTACTTC CASSQVPRKETQYF
few TRBJ2-7 TRBV19 TRBD1 TGTGCCAGTAGTGCTGGGACAGGGAGGGCCTACGAGCAGTACTTC CASSAGTGRAYEQYF
- TRBJ1-1 TRBV20-1 - TGCAGTGCTAGGGGGCGGGGACAAATGAACACTGAAGCTTTCTTT CSARGRGQMNTEAFF
- TRBJ1-2 TRBV10-1 - TGCGCCAGCAGTGATGTGGCAGCTTCCTATGGCTACACCTTC CASSDVAASYGYTF
few TRBJ1-5 TRBV10-3 - TGTGCCATCAGTGATTCCCAGGGTTCAGGTCAGCCCCAGCATTTT CAISDSQGSGQPQHF
- TRBJ1-4 TRBV25-1 - TGTGCCAGCAGTGAGTGGCGAGATGAAAAACTGTTTTTT CASSEWRDEKLFF